This T cell receptor (beta chain) was sequenced in a study of regulatory T cells in long-lasting Graves disease (dated by TCRdb to the early 2020s). Background for the entire study: Newly diagnosed Graves' disease patients had taken antithyroid drugs for less than 3 months. This study used TCR sequencing and RNA sequencing of peripheral blood to compare persistent Graves' disease patients against newly diagnosed Graves' disease patients. The study was conducted in China and was registered as a clinical trial. A total of around 35 samples were covered by TCR sequencing, comprising approximately 13 persistent and about 20 newly diagnosed Graves' disease patients. Study-level results and caveats: Only peripheral blood was studied, because thyroid tissue, the primary lesion, was inaccessible. Compared with newly diagnosed patients, persistent Graves' disease patients had lower TCR Shannon entropy and fewer highly expanded clones, which suggests clonal expansion. Sequencing and analysis were restricted to the TCR beta chain. The small sample size was acknowledged by the authors as a limitation that may reduce accuracy. Preferential use of TRBV28, TRBJ1-2 and TRBJ2-5 was observed in persistent disease, whereas TRBV20-1 and TRBJ2-1 were favored in newly diagnosed disease. Persistent patients shared more public clonotypes among themselves (around 2,500) than newly diagnosed patients did (about 970).

V is clipped by 4 bases and J by 10 bases, and the sequence between their germline boundaries is 22 bases long. Including cysteine and phenylalanine, the CDR3 has 16 amino acids. This entry keeps only the CDR3 DNA: 48 bases, framed from base 1. Sequences KGHDR (CDR1) and SFDVKD (CDR2) are obtained from the germline V gene. A note on this clonotype: Which antigen it targets is not known. Base qualities are not at hand, and no much larger clone is one base apart.

The time point label corresponds to: newly diagnosed GD, antithyroid drugs for less than 3 months. For both TCR sequencing and RNA sequencing, RNA was extracted from PBMCs in TRIzol. Graves' disease was diagnosed according to American Thyroid Association guidelines. Patients for the study were recruited at an endocrinology department in Xi'an, China. From each patient, nine milliliters of peripheral blood was collected into an EDTA anticoagulant tube. Ficoll Paque Plus density gradient separation was used to isolate PBMCs, and no further T cell sorting was done. An Agilent 2100 Bioanalyzer and agarose gel were used to check RNA quality, while a NanoDrop 2000 measured RNA concentration. The library was prepared using multiplex PCR. The sample was run on an Illumina HiSeq 4000. To build TCR beta libraries, CDR3 regions were amplified by Arm-PCR using iRepertoire HTBI primers. PCR products were gel purified before sequencing. Per the authors' processing: Gene usage analysis of CDR3 amino acid clonotypes relied on the roughly 64 TRBV and 14 TRBJ segments identified across samples. COPE and FqMerger were used to merge the filtered high-quality paired reads into contigs. BLAST was used to align contigs to the IMGT TRBV, TRBD and TRBJ reference genes, and CDR3 was defined following IMGT. Clonotypes above 0.1% frequency were classified as highly expanded clones. Repertoire diversity was measured by Shannon entropy, and V-J evenness by the Gini coefficient. A clonotype found in more than one individual was treated as public. Through fastp at Q25 and MiXCR, TCRdb rebuilt clones from the public reads, retaining in-frame beta chains. Merged by CDR3 protein, the rows form single entries marked with the most common genes and DNA. Here the V and J calls rest on TCRdb's processing, not on the authors' analysis. For this sample there are some 410,000 distinct CDR3 sequences; about 16% appear just once. The ten most abundant clones make up about 10% of the sample.

The data were also submitted as part of a second study, on T cells in Graves' hyperthyroidism and ophthalmopathy. As that second study puts it: Stable Graves' hyperthyroidism was defined as no progression to ophthalmopathy during 18 months of follow-up. The hyperthyroidism patients were between 18 and 65 years old and newly diagnosed, with a disease duration of less than 2 months. Exclusion was applied to patients with uncontrolled infections, other autoimmune diseases, pregnancy or lactation. Diagnoses were based on clinical symptoms, serum thyroxine and TRAb, thyroid ultrasound and orbital computed tomography. The TCR CDR3 was subjected to a first round of RT-PCR using the HTBI primer set and the Qiagen OneStep RT-PCR kit. Most expanded thyroid clonotypes (frequency above 0.001) were also detected in blood, suggesting blood repertoires may reflect thyroid immune responses. A 13 V-J signature model separated ophthalmopathy from stable hyperthyroidism, with roughly 88% sensitivity and roughly 84% specificity in cross-validation and 80%/75% in testing. In validation, progression to ophthalmopathy was predicted by the model with around 70% sensitivity and 72.22% specificity, a median of 6.5 months before onset. TCR V-J signatures able to tell the groups apart were searched for in a discovery cohort of approximately 95 patients, of whom 43 had Graves' ophthalmopathy and 55 to 65 had stable Graves' hyperthyroidism. An independent validation cohort of under 20 hyperthyroidism patients and about 16 patients who later progressed to ophthalmopathy tested prospective prediction of ophthalmopathy. The 100 discovery patients were divided at random into training and test sets in a 7:3 ratio. In addition, the study compared T-cell repertoires in thyroid tissue and in blood from 6 or 7 Graves' hyperthyroidism patients. After sampling, hyperthyroidism patients received methimazole starting at 30 mg daily, and ophthalmopathy patients received high-dose intravenous methylprednisolone. The libraries were constructed in a second round of multiplex PCR and then size-selected and purified. The libraries were sequenced on an Illumina HiSeq2000 using paired-end 100 bp reads. Raw data were processed with SOAPnuke, discarding reads with adapters, uncalled bases, mean Phred below 15, or no exact constant-primer or identifier match. COPE v1.2.5 was used to merge the high-quality paired reads, and each unique nucleotide sequence was defined as a clonotype. Clonotypes were aligned to IMGT TRBV, TRBD and TRBJ reference segments using MiTCR v1.1. Analysis was restricted to V-J combinations with a frequency above 0.0001, which covered about 99% of repertoires. A TCS score was defined as the ratio between F50 (clonal expansion) and ExV (chaos), using BLOSUM62-based TCRdist between CDR3 peptides within each V-J. Welch's t-statistics and random forest reduced 500 to 650 V-J features to about 13, which were used in a naive Bayes classifier (R e1071). No statistical method was used to set the sample size in advance, and investigators knew the group allocation. TCR Vbeta CDR3 sequencing of 120 to 150 peripheral blood samples (43 ophthalmopathy, roughly 74 hyperthyroidism and 17 progressor patients) is reported in the paper.

This clonotype was obtained from a woman aged 30 to 39 with Graves disease. Donor details come from another sample of the same person, matched by shared clones. Sequencing was performed on peripheral blood mononuclear cells (PBMCs), taken at new diagnosis, from a patient treated with antithyroid drugs. The rearranged segments are TRBV24-1 and TRBJ2-1; no D segment can be confidently identified. The CDR3 has the sequence CATSDSTIAPKREQFF. The nucleotide sequence reads TGTGCCACCAGTGACTCTACTATAGCACCTAAAAGGGAGCAGTTCTTC.